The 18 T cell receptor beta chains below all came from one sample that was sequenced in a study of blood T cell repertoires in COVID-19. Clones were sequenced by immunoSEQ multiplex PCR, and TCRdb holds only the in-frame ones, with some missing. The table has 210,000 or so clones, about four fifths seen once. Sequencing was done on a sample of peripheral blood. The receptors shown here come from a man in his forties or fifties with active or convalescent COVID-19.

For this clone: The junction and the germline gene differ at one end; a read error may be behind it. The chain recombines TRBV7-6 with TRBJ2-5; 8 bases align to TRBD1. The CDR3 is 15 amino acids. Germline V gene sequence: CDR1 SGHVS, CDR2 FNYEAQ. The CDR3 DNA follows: TGTGCCAGCAGCCTAGCCGGGACAGGAGGAGAGACCCAGTACTTC. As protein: CASSLAGTGGETQYF.

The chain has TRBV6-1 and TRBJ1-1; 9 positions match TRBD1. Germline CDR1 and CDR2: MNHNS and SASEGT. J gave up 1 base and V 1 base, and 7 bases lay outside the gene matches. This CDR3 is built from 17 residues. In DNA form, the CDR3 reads TGTGCCAGCAGTGAAGTAGGACAGGGGTCTTGGAACACTGAAGCTTTCTTT. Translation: CASSEVGQGSWNTEAFF.

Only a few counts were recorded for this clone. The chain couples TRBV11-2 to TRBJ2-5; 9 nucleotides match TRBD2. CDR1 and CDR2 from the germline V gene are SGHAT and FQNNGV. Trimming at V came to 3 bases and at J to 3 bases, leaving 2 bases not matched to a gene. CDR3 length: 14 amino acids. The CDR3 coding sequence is TGTGCCAGCAGCTTTCCTAGCGGGAAAGAGACCCAGTACTTC. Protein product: CASSFPSGKETQYF.

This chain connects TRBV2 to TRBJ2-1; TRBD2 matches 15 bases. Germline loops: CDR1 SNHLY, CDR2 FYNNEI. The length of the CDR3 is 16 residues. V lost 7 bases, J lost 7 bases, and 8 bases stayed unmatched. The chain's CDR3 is CASTGLAGGPPNEQFF. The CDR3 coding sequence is TGTGCCAGCACTGGACTAGCGGGAGGGCCCCCGAATGAGCAGTTCTTC.

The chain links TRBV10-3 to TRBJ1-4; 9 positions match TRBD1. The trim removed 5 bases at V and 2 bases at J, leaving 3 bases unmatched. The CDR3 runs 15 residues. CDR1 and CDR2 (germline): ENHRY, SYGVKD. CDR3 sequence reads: CAISQTGGTNEKLFF. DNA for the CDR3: TGTGCCATCAGTCAGACAGGGGGTACTAATGAAAAACTGTTTTTT.

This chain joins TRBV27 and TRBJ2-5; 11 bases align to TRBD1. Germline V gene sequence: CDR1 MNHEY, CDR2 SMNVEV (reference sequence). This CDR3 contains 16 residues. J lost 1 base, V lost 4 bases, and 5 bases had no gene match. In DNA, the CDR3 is TGTGCCAGCAGTTCGGGACAGGGGGGCCTCCAAGAGACCCAGTACTTC. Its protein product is CASSSGQGGLQETQYF.

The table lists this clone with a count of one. The CDR3 region is CASSSLSGRFYEQYF. CDR3 sequence (DNA): TGTGCCAGCAGCTCCCTTAGCGGGAGGTTTTACGAGCAGTACTTC. V is TRBV6-5 and J is TRBJ2-7; the match to TRBD2 covers 10 bases. Germline CDR1 and CDR2: MNHEY and SVGAGI. This CDR3 is built from 15 residues. J was trimmed by 4 bases and V by 6 bases; bases with no gene match: 9.

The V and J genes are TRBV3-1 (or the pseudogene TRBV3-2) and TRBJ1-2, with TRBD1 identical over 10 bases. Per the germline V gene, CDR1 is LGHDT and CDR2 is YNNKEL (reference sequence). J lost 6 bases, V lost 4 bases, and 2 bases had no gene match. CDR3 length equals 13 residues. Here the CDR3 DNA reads TGTGCCAGCAGCCGACAGGGGGCCGATGGCTACACCTTC. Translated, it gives CASSRQGADGYTF.

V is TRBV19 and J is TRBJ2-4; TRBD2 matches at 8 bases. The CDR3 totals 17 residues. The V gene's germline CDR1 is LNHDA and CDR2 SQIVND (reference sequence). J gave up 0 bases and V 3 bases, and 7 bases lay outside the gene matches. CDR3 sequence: CASSIRVAGIAKNIQYF. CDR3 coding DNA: TGTGCCAGTAGTATTCGGGTAGCGGGGATAGCCAAAAACATTCAGTACTTC.

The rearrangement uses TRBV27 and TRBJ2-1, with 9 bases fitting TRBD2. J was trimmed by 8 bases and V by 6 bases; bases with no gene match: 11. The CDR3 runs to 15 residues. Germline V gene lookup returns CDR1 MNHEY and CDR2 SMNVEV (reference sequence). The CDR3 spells CASRPPGTSLYEQFF. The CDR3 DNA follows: TGTGCCAGCAGACCCCCCGGGACTAGCCTTTATGAGCAGTTCTTC.

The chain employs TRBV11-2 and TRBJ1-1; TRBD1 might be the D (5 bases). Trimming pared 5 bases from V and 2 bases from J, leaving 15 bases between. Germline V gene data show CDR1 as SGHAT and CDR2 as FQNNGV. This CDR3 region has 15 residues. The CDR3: CASSTGGRRNTEAFF. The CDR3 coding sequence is TGTGCCAGCAGCACAGGCGGGAGGCGAAACACTGAAGCTTTCTTT. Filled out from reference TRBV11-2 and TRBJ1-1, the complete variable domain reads EAGVAQSPRYKIIEKRQSVAFWCNPISGHATLYWYQQILGQGPKLLIQFQNNGVVDDSQLPKDRFSAERLKGVDSTLKIQPAKLEDSAVYLCASSTGGRRNTEAFFGQGTRLTVV.

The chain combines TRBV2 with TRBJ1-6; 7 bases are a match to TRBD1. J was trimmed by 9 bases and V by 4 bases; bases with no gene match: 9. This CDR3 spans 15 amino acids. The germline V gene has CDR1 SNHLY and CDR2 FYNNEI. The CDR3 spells CASSARDSRSSPLHF. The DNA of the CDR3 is TGTGCCAGCAGTGCCCGGGACAGTCGAAGTTCACCCCTCCACTTT.

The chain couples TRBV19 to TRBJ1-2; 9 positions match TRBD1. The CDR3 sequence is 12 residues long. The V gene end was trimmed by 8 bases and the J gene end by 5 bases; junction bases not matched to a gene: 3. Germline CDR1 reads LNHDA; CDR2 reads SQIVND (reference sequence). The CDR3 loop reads CASSDRGYGYTF. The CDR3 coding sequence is TGTGCCAGTTCTGACAGGGGGTATGGCTACACCTTC.

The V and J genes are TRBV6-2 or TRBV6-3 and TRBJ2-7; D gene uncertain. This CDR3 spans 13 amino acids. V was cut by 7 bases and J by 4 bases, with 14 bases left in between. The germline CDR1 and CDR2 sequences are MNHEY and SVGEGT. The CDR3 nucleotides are TGTGCCAGCACCCCAACTCCCACGTACGAGCAGTACTTC. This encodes CASTPTPTYEQYF.

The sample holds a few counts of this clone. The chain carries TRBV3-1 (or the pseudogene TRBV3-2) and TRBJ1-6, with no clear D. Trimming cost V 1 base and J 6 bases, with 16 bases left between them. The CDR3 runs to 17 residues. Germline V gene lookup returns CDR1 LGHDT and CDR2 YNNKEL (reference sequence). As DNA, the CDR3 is TGTGCCAGCAGCCAAGGGGCCGGTGCCGGAGGTAATTCACCCCTCCACTTT. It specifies CASSQGAGAGGNSPLHF.

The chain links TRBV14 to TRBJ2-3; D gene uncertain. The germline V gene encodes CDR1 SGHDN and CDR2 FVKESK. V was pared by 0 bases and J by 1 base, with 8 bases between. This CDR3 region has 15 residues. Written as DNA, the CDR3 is TGTGCCAGCAGCCAAGATGTGGCGGGCACAGATACGCAGTATTTT. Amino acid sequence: CASSQDVAGTDTQYF.

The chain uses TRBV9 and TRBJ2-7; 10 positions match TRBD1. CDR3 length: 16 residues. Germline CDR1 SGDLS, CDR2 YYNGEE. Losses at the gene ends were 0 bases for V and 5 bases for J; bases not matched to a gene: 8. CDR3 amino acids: CASSVGPGQGRNEQYF. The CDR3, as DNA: TGTGCCAGCAGCGTAGGACCGGGACAGGGGAGGAACGAGCAGTACTTC.

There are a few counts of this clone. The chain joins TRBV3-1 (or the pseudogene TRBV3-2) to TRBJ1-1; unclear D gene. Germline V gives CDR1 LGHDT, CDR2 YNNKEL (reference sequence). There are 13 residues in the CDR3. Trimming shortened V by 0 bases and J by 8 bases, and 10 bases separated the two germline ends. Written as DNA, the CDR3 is TGTGCCAGCAGCCAAGACGAAGAGACAGAAGCTTTCTTT. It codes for CASSQDEETEAFF.